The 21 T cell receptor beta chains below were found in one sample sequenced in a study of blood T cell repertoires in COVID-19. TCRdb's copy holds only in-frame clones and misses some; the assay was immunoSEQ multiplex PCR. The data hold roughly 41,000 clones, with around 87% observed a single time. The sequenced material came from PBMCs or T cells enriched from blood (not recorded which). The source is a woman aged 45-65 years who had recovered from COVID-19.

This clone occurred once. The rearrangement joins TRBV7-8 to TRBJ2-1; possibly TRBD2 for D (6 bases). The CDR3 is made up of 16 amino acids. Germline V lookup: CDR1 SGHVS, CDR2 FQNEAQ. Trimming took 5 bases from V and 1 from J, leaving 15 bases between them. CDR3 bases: TGTGCCAGCAGCCGCGTTGGGGGGTCTTCCTACAATGAGCAGTTCTTC. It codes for CASSRVGGSSYNEQFF.

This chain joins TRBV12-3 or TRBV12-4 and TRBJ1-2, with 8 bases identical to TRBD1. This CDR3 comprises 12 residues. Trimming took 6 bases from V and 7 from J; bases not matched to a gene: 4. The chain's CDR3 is CASRSGGGGYTF. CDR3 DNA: TGTGCCAGCAGATCAGGGGGCGGTGGCTACACCTTC.

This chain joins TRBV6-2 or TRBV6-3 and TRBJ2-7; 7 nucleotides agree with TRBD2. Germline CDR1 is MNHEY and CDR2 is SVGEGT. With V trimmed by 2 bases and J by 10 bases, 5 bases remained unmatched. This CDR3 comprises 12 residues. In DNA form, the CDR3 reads TGTGCCAGCAGTTACCGTCGGGACTACCAGTACTTC. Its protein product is CASSYRRDYQYF.

CDR3 DNA: TGTGCCAGCAGTGATCGGCAGGCGGGGAGGAATGAGCAGTTCTTC. Its protein is CASSDRQAGRNEQFF. The chain carries TRBV6-1 and TRBJ2-1; the D gene is possibly TRBD2 (6 bases). V lost 3 bases to trimming and J lost 7 bases, with 16 bases between them. The germline CDR1 and CDR2 sequences are MNHNS and SASEGT. The CDR3 runs 15 residues.

CDR3 in DNA: TGTGCCAGTAGTGCCGGTCATACGCAGTATTTT. Translating gives CASSAGHTQYF. The V and J genes are TRBV19 and TRBJ2-3; no clear D. Germline V gives CDR1 LNHDA, CDR2 SQIVND (reference sequence). This CDR3 contains 11 residues. V gave up 5 bases and J gave up 7 bases, with 7 bases separating them. The complete variable domain, with remaining parts taken from reference TRBV19 and TRBJ2-3, reads DGGITQSPKYLFRKEGQNVTLSCEQNLNHDAMYWYRQDPGQGLRLIYYSQIVNDFQKGDIAEGYSVSREKKESFPLTVTSAQKNPTAFYLCASSAGHTQYFGPGTRLTVL.

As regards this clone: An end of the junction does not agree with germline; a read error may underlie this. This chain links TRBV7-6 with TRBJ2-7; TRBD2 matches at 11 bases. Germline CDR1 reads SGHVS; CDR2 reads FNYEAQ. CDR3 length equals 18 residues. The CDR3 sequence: CASSLVASGRSASSEQYF. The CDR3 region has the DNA TGTGCCAGCAGCTTAGTGGCTAGCGGGAGGTCCGCATCCTCCGAGCAGTACTTC.

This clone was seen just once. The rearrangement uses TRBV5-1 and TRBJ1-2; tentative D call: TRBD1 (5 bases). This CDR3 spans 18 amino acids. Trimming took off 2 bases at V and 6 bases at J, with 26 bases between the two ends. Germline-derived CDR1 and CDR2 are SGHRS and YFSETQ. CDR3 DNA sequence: TGCGCCAGCAGCTTTCTCAGTTCGGGGGTTGGAGTAGTAAATGGCTACACCTTC. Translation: CASSFLSSGVGVVNGYTF.

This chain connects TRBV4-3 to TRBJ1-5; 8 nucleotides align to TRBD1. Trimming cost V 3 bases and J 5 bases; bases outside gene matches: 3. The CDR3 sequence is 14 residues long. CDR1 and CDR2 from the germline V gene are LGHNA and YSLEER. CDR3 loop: CASSQDRAYQPQHF. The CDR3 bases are TGCGCCAGCAGCCAGGACAGGGCGTATCAGCCCCAGCATTTT.

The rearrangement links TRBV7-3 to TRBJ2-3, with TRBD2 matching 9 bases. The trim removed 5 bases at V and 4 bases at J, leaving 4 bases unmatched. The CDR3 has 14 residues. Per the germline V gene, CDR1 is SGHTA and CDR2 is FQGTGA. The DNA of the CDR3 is TGTGCCAGCAGCGCGGGGACTAGCCCAGATACGCAGTATTTT. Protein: CASSAGTSPDTQYF.

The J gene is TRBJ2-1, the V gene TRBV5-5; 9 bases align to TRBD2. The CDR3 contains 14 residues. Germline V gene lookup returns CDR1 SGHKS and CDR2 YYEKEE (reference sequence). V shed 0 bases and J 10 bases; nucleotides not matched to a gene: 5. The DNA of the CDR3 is TGTGCCAGCAGCTTGGTCAGGACTAGCGCCGAGCAGTTCTTC. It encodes CASSLVRTSAEQFF.

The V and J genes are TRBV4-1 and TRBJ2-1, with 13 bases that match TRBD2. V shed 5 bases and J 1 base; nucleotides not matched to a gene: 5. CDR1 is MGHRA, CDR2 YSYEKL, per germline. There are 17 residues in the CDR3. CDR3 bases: TGCGCCAGCAGCAGGACTAGCGGGAGCTCGTCCTACAATGAGCAGTTCTTC. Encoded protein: CASSRTSGSSSYNEQFF.

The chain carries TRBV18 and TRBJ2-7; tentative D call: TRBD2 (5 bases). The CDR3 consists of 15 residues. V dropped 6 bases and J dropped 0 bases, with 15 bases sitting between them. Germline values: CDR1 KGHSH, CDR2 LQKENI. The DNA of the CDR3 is TGTGCCAGCTCTCCCGTCGGAGGTGACTCCTACGAGCAGTACTTC. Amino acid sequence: CASSPVGGDSYEQYF.

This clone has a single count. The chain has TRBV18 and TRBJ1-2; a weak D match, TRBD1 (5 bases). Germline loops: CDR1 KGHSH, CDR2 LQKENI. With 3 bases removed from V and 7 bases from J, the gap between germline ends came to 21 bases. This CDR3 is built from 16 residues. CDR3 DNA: TGTGCCAGCTCACCTTCCCGAGGCCAGGGATCGGGTGGCTACACCTTC. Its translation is CASSPSRGQGSGGYTF.

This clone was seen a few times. The CDR3 loop is CASSPTWTSGRTYNEQFF. CDR3 DNA: TGTGCCAGCAGCCCCACTTGGACTAGCGGGAGAACCTACAATGAGCAGTTCTTC. This rearrangement joins TRBV9 to TRBJ2-1; 13 bases agree with TRBD2. This CDR3 is built from 18 residues. Looked up from germline, CDR1 is SGDLS and CDR2 is YYNGEE. V was pared by 4 bases and J by 2 bases, with 9 bases of the junction left unmatched.

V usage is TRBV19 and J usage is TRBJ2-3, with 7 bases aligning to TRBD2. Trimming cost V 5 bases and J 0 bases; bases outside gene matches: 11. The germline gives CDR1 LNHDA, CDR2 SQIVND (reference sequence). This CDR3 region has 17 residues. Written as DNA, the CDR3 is TGTGCCAGTAGTCCAAAGGGGCTAGCGGCGAGCACAGATACGCAGTATTTT. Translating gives CASSPKGLAASTDTQYF.

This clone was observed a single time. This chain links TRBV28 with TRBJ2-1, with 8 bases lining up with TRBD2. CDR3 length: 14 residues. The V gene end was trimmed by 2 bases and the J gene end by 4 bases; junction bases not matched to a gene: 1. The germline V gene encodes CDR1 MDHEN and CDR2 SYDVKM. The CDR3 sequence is CASSLTSGYNEQFF. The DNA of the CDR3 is TGTGCCAGCAGTTTAACTAGCGGATACAATGAGCAGTTCTTC.

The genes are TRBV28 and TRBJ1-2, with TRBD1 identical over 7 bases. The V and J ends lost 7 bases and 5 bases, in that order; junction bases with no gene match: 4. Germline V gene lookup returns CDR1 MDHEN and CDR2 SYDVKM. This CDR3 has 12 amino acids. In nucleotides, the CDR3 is TGTGCCAGCAACACAGGGGTTTATGGCTACACCTTC. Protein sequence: CASNTGVYGYTF.

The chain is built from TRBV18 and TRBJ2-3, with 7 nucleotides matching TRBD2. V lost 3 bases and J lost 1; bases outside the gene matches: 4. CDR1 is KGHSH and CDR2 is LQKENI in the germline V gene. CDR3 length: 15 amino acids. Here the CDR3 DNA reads TGTGCCAGCTCACCGGCGGGAGCCGGCACAGATACGCAGTATTTT. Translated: CASSPAGAGTDTQYF.

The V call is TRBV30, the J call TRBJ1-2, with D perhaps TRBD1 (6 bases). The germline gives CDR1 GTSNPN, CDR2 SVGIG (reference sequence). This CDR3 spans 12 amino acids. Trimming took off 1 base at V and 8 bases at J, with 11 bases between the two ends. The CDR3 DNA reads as TGTGCCTGGAGTGAAACCCAGGGGGGCTACACCTTC. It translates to CAWSETQGGYTF.

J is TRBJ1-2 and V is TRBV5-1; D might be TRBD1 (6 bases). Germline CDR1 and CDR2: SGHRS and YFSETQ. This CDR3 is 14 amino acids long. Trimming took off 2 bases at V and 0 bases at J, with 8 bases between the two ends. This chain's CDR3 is CASSFSGANYGYTF. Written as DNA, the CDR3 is TGCGCCAGCAGCTTTTCAGGGGCTAACTATGGCTACACCTTC.

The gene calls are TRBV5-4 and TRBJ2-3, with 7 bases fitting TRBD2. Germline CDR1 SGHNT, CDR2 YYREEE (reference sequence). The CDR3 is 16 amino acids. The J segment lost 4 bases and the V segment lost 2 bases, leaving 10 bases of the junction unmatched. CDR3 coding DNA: TGTGCCAGCAGCTTTGTTTCTTCGCGGGAGTCAGATACGCAGTATTTT. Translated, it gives CASSFVSSRESDTQYF.